The text below deals with one T cell receptor beta chain. Its antigen is still unknown. The sample holds no much larger clone one base away, and base qualities are not on file. The source of the sample is a study of cytomegalovirus exposure and HLA in healthy donors (dated by TCRdb to between 2016 and 2019). Regarding the complete study: According to an earlier analysis of several hundred of the donors, about 179 million T cells yielded 95 million to 140 million unique TCR beta sequences and roughly 280 Gb of sequence data. Across about 380 genotyped donors of the cohort, an average of about 200,000 unique TCR beta nucleotide sequences per donor were sequenced, and 15% to 20% of those sequences were non-productive. In an earlier analysis of 587 of the donors, high-throughput TCR beta sequencing was used to judge whether each TCR beta V gene segment behaved as functional or pseudogenic. A later genetic analysis used genome-wide SNP genotypes for about 60% of the roughly 700 donors, treating that subset as a discovery cohort. The number of donors typed differed by locus, with about 620-630 for A, B, C, DRB1 and DQB1, more than 500 for DQA1, approximately 580 for DPA1, and 472 for DPB1. About 5 DR-DQ haplotypes were handled as single units for association and clustering, since linkage in the cohort was strong. A later analysis re-examined previously published TCR beta repertoires from around 670 donors and added high-resolution HLA genotyping to investigate patterns of TCR occurrence. The genetic ancestry cluster associated with self-reported Caucasian donors included over 65% of the approximately 430 genotyped donors. The study combined high-throughput TCR immunosequencing, statistical association of individual TCRs with disease status, and machine learning to predict cytomegalovirus infection status. Every repertoire in the discovery cohort had been generated on one and the same sequencing platform. HLA typing included class I and class II loci at four-digit resolution. In the later analysis, no new phenotypic data were used to find candidate immune exposures; instead, reliance was placed on TCR beta sequences and their occurrence across donors. About 280 gigabases of sequencing data and approximately 92 million unique TCR sequences made up an early release that covered 500 to 650 HLA-typed donors. The T cell repertoires of 666 subjects were profiled by immunosequencing and related to cytomegalovirus serostatus. Donor age, sex, ethnicity and CMV serostatus were compiled alongside the repertoire data. The aim of the study was to test whether cataloging public T cell receptors could identify signatures of past pathogen exposure. A separate validation cohort of approximately 130 different subjects was used in addition to the approximately 700-subject first cohort.

Taken from the germline V gene, the CDR1 and CDR2 loops are SGHRS and YFSETQ. From its cysteine to its phenylalanine, the CDR3 spans 15 amino acids. Just CDR3 DNA is preserved here, 45 bases in frame from base 1. After removal of 7 bases from V and 2 bases from J, the junction retains 6 bases not matched to a gene. The library was generated by the immunoSEQ multiplex PCR assay. A mixture of 60 forward primers for TCR Vbeta segments and 13 reverse primers for TCR Jbeta segments was used in the multiplex PCR. Amplification of the CDR3 region of rearranged TCR beta genes was performed with a multiplex PCR assay on genomic DNA. The Illumina HiSeq System was used to sequence the amplified TCR beta libraries as 87-base-pair reads. As for how the authors treated the data: In a later analysis, roughly 80 million unique TCR beta chains were counted across the 650 to 750 repertoires, and approximately 11 million of these chains were shared by at least two donors. To remove PCR and sequencing errors, raw reads were error-corrected and collapsed into unique sequences using a nearest-neighbor algorithm that merged closely related sequences. CDR3 sequences were aligned to IMGT reference sequences to assign V, D and J gene segments. For a sequence to be retained, a match of at least six nucleotides to both a V gene segment and a J gene segment was required. A rearrangement was called productive if the CDR3 had no stop codons and remained in frame with V and J, and every other rearrangement was called non-productive. Following IMGT convention, CDR3 was defined as the stretch from the second conserved V-encoded cysteine up to the conserved J-encoded phenylalanine. Sequences without an unambiguous match to a single V gene segment were excluded from the earlier analysis of about 640 of the donors. An earlier analysis of about 600 of the donors called V segments functional above 56.7% productive rearrangements and segregating when the between-donor standard deviation exceeded 5%. A statistical classification framework was built to diagnose cytomegalovirus status from the catalog of TCR beta chain sequences. In a later analysis, TCR nucleotide sequences were compared against IMGT/GENE-DB human TR gene sequences so that V and J genes could be assigned. The TCRdist pipeline was used in a later analysis to assign CDR3 sequences and most-parsimonious VDJ recombination scenarios. A later analysis defined each TCR beta chain by its CDR3 amino acid sequence plus V-gene family, and excluded reads lacking a unique V-gene family. In a later analysis, 450 to 600 highly shared, low-generation-probability nucleotide sequences were removed to address suspected cross-contamination and a sequencing artifact. A later analysis calculated a clonal expansion index for each public chain from normalized within-repertoire ranks of inferred template counts. Generation probabilities in a later analysis came from a VDJ recombination model fitted to out-of-frame rearrangements, and those results were checked against IGoR. In a later analysis, TCR-TCR, TCR-HLA and TCR-CMV co-occurrence was scored with hypergeometric tests, and a repertoire-size bias correction was applied to TCR pairs. In a later analysis, false discovery rates were estimated by permuting HLA or CMV assignments 20 times. In a later analysis, co-occurring TCRs were grouped using DBSCAN, with TCRdist sequence similarity added in when clustering inside HLA-allele-positive subsets. For co-occurrence clustering, repertoires with fewer than 30,000 or more than 120,000 public chains were excluded, along with about five repertoires with anomalous nucleotide sharing. In TCRdb, the immuneACCESS table is reduced to in-frame sequences with V and J assigned. These tables do not hold every clone; where another copy was compared, an unresolved V gene accounts for under half, and the others remain unexplained. V, J and clone size were drawn from that table, and D and trimming were deduced from the DNA. Recorded for this sample are roughly 82,000 clones; about 70% of them occurred a single time. 6.2% of the sample belongs to the ten largest clones.

In total, 500 to 700 healthy bone marrow donors made up the cohort. Cohort members were all nominally healthy when sampled, although unrecorded immune exposures were likely present. The donor was CMV seropositive and was included in the group of 250 to 300 seropositive cohort members. Every donor gave a peripheral blood sample, and the peripheral blood mononuclear cells from that sample were used for TCR beta sequencing. Genomic DNA extraction from the blood cell samples was performed with the Qiagen DNeasy Blood Extraction Kit. Overall study results and their limits: In an earlier analysis of fewer than 700 of the donors, most TCR beta V segments appeared in productive rearrangements about 87% or about 30% of the time, broadly matching IMGT annotations. HLA typing was unavailable for some donors at each locus, so association tests used only the typed subset. Approximately 16 rarely observed V segments, including chromosome 9 orphons, were excluded from the earlier analysis of some 590 of the donors because counts were too low. Strong co-occurrence of HLA alleles, especially DR and DQ, made assigning TCR associations to individual alleles difficult. Several of the top co-occurrence clusters appeared to be linked to parvovirus B19, influenza, CMV and Epstein-Barr virus, according to a later analysis. The study listed approximately 150 TCR beta chains as associated with cytomegalovirus. In a later analysis, most CMV-associated TCR beta chains were found to appear HLA-restricted, with HLA associations seemingly driven largely by CMV exposure. In a later analysis, TCR association rates were found to vary across HLA loci, with the most associated TCRs seen for DRB1 alleles and the fewest for HLA-C alleles. CMV serostatus was the only immune exposure information available for the cohort. In this cohort, only TCR beta chains were sequenced, and detectable features were limited by the absence of alpha or paired-chain data. The classifier was reported to diagnose cytomegalovirus status with high specificity and sensitivity in both the original cohort and the validation cohort. Compared with equally common non-associated chains, HLA-associated TCR beta chains in a later analysis were more clonally expanded and had lower generation probabilities. Correlated functional status among segregating V segments might be attributable to linkage disequilibrium, but an unknown experimental factor could not be ruled out. Some IMGT-functional V segments, including TRBV6-2 and TRBV6-3, could not be told apart with the 87-base-pair reads, so those segments were excluded. A later genetic analysis associated a missense DCLRE1C variant with V-gene and J-gene trimming of TCR beta chains, and an independent cohort replicated the association. It was suggested by the authors that the approach could potentially be generalized to other disease states and immunological phenotypes. A cluster of highly shared sequence variants was judged likely to be a technical artifact of the sequencing pipeline. Across donors, most TCR sequences were observed very rarely, whereas some public TCRs were present in many individuals. Compared with the approximately 600-donor mean, donors in an Asian-associated ancestry cluster had fewer N-insertions in productive TCRs, according to a later genetic analysis. A few of the identified cytomegalovirus-associated TCR beta chains were confirmed in vitro to be specific for cytomegalovirus antigens. A later analysis associated 15,000 to 20,000 TCR beta sequences with specific HLA alleles at a false discovery rate of 0.05. A further reported finding was that TCR beta sequences accurately predicted the HLA-A and HLA-B alleles for most subjects in the first cohort. Sequencing depth was assumed to be roughly uniform across donors in the presence/absence analyses, though that assumption may not hold.

The sequencing input was PBMCs. This sequence was found in a woman aged 45-65 years in good health and CMV-seropositive. This chain is built from TRBV5-1 and TRBJ2-1; 10 central bases correspond to TRBD1. The DNA is as follows: TGCGCCAGCTTTTCCGGGACAGGGGCCTACAATGAGCAGTTCTTC. The translation is CASFSGTGAYNEQFF.